This entry concerns a single T cell receptor beta chain. The sample originates from a study of cytomegalovirus exposure and HLA in healthy donors. CDR3 length equals 16 residues. Trimming took off 0 bases at V and 6 bases at J, with 16 bases between the two ends. The germline CDR1 and CDR2 sequences are SGHRS and YFSETQ. PCR used 60 Vbeta primers and 13 Jbeta primers. Assay used: immunoSEQ multiplex PCR; TCRdb lists only in-frame clones, some missing. The table records 150,000 to 200,000 clones, 60% to 85% of them present only once. This TCR was sampled from a woman in her 30s in good health and CMV-seronegative. Sequencing was carried out using PBMCs. This chain joins TRBV5-1 and TRBJ2-1; D may be TRBD1 (5 bases). The CDR3 here is CASSLGAGKGGNEQFF. CDR3 nucleotides: TGCGCCAGCAGCTTGGGAGCAGGGAAGGGTGGCAATGAGCAGTTCTTC.